The T cell receptor (beta chain) under discussion was sequenced for a study of blood T cell repertoires in COVID-19. Study background: Italy, Spain and the United States were the sources of the convalescent and acute COVID-19 samples.

Some clones are missing from TCRdb's copy, which holds only in-frame ones; the method was immunoSEQ multiplex PCR. The sample lists about 230,000 clones, 85% to 90% occurring once. Participants' reported clinical history set cohort assignment. Germline V lookup: CDR1 SNHLY, CDR2 FYNNEI. The CDR3 has 14 residues. V was cut by 5 bases and J by 2 bases, with 13 bases left in between. The TCR originated in a woman aged 25-40 years with acute COVID-19. The specimen sequenced was PBMCs or T cells enriched from blood (not recorded which). The genes are TRBV2 and TRBJ2-7; D ambiguous. The CDR3 coding sequence is TGTGCCAGCAGTCAAAACTCCTTAACCTACGAGCAGTACTTC. It is translated as CASSQNSLTYEQYF.